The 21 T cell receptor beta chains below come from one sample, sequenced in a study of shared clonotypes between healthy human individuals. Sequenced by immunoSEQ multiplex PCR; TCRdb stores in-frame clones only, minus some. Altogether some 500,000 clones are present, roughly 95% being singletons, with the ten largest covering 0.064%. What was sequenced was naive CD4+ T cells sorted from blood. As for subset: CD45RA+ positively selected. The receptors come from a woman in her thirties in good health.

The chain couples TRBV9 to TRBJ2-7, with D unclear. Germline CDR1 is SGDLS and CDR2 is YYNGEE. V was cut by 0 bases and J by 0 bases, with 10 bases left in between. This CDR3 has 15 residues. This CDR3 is CASSVGVDFSYEQYF. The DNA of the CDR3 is TGTGCCAGCAGCGTAGGGGTAGACTTCTCCTACGAGCAGTACTTC.

CDR3 in DNA: TGTGCCAGCAGTGAAAACCCCGGGATTCAAGAGACCCAGTACTTC. Residues: CASSENPGIQETQYF. V and J are TRBV2 and TRBJ2-5; D might be TRBD2 (5 bases). Deletions cut 2 bases from V and 2 bases from J, with 12 bases between. The CDR3 extends over 15 amino acids. Germline lookup yields CDR1 SNHLY and CDR2 FYNNEI.

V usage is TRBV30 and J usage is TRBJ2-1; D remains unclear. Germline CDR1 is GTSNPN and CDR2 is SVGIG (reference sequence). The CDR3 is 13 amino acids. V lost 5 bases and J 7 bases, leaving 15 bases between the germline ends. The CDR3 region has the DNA TGTGCCTGGGGGGTGGCTGGTTCTAATGAGCAGTTCTTC. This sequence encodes CAWGVAGSNEQFF.

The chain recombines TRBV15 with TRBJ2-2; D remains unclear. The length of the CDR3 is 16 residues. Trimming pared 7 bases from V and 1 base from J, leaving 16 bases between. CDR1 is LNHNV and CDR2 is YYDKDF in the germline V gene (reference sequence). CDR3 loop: CATNPRGDMNTGELFF. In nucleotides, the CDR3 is TGTGCCACCAACCCCCGCGGAGACATGAACACCGGGGAGCTGTTTTTT.

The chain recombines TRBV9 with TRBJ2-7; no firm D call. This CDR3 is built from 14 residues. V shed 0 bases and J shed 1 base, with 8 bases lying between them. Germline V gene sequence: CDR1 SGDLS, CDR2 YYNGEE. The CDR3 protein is CASSVALISYEQYF. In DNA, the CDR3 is TGTGCCAGCAGCGTAGCTTTGATTTCCTACGAGCAGTACTTC.

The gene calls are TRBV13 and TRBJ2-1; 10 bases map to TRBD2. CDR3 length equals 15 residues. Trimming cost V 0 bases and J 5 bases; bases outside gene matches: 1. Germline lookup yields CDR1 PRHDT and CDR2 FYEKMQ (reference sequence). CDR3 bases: TGTGCCAGCAGCTTAGGCACTAGCGGGAACAATGAGCAGTTCTTC. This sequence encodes CASSLGTSGNNEQFF.

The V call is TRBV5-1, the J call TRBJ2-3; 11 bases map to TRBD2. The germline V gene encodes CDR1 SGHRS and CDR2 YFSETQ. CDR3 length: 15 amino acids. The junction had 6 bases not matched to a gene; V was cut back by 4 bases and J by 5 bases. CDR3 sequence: CASSVSGREGDTQYF. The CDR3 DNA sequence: TGCGCCAGCAGCGTTAGCGGGAGGGAGGGAGATACGCAGTATTTT.

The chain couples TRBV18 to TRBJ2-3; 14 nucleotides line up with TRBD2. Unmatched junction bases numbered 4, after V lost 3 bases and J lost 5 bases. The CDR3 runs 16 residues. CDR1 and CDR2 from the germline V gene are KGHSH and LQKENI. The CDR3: CASSPGLAGAGDTQYF. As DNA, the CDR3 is TGTGCCAGCTCACCGGGACTAGCGGGAGCGGGAGATACGCAGTATTTT.

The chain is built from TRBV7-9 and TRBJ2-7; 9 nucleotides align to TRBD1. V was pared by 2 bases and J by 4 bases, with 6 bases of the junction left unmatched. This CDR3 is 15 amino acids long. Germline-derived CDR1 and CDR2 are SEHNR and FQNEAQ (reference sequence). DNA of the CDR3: TGTGCCAGCAGCTTACCCACAGGGGGCCCTTACGAGCAGTACTTC. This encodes CASSLPTGGPYEQYF.

CDR3 nucleotide sequence: TGCGCCAGCAGCCAGGCGACACAAAGAGGAGGTGGCTACACCTTC. Translated: CASSQATQRGGGYTF. The genes are TRBV4-1 and TRBJ1-2; D gene unclear. The CDR3 has 15 amino acids. Between the trimmed V and J ends, which lost 3 bases and 7 bases, there was a span of 18 bases. Germline values: CDR1 MGHRA, CDR2 YSYEKL.

As DNA, the CDR3 is TGTGCCAGCAGCTTGTATCGAGGCGGGGAGCTGTTTTTT. It specifies CASSLYRGGELFF. The chain employs TRBV5-4 and TRBJ2-2; D remains unclear. The V end lost 1 base, the J end lost 7 bases, and 8 bases lay between the germline ends. Germline V gene sequence: CDR1 SGHNT, CDR2 YYREEE (reference sequence). The length of the CDR3 is 13 residues.

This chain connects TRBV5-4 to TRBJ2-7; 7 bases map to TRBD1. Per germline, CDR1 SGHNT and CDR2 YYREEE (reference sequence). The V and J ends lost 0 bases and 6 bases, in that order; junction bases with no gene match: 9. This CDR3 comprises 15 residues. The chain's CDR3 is CASSLETGPVVEQYF. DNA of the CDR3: TGTGCCAGCAGCTTGGAGACAGGGCCGGTGGTCGAGCAGTACTTC. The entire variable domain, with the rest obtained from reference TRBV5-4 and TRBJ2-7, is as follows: ETGVTQSPTHLIKTRGQQVTLRCSSQSGHNTVSWYQQALGQGPQFIFQYYREEENGRGNFPPRFSGLQFPNYSSELNVNALELDDSALYLCASSLETGPVVEQYFGPGTRLTVT.

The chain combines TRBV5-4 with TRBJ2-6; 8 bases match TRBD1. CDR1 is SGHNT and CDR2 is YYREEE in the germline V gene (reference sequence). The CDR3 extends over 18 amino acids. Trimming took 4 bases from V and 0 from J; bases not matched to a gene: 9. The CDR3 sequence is CASSPKTGAVSGANVLTF. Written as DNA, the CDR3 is TGTGCCAGCAGCCCCAAGACAGGGGCCGTCTCTGGGGCCAACGTCCTGACTTTC.

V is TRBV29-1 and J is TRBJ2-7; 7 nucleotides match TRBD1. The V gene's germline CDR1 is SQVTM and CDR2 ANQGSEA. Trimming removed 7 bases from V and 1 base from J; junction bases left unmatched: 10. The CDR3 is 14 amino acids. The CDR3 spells CSATGRSASYEQYF. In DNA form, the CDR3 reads TGCAGCGCGACAGGGAGAAGCGCGTCCTACGAGCAGTACTTC.

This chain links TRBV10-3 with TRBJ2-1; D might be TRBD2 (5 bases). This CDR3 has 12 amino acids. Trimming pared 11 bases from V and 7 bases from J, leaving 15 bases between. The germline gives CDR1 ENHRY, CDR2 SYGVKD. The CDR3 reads CAAGAEENEQFF. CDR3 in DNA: TGTGCCGCGGGCGCCGAGGAGAATGAGCAGTTCTTC.

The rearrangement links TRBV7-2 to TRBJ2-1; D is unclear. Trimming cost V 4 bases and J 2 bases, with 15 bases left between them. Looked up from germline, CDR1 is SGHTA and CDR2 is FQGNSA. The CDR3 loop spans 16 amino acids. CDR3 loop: CASSWWAAQAYNEQFF. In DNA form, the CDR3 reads TGTGCCAGCAGCTGGTGGGCCGCCCAAGCCTACAATGAGCAGTTCTTC.

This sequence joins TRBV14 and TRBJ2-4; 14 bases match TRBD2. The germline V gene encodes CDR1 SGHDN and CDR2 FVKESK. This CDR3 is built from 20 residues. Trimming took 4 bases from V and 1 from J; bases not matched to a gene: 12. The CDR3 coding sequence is TGTGCCAGCAGCCGAGGAACGACTAGCGGGAGGGTTTCGGCCAAAAACATTCAGTACTTC. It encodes CASSRGTTSGRVSAKNIQYF.

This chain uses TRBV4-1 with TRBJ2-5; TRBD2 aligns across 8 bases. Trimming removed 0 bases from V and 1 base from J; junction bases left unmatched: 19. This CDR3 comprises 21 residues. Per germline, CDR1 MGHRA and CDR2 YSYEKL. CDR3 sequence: CASSQEGLGRSNTSGQETQYF. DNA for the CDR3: TGCGCCAGCAGCCAAGAGGGCTTGGGCAGGTCGAACACTAGCGGCCAAGAGACCCAGTACTTC.

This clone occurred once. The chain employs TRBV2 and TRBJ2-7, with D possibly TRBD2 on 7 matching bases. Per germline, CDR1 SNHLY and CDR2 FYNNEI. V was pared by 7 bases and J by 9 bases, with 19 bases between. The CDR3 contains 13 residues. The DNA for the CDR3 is TGTGCCAGCAACCTGTGGCGGGGGCTTGGGCAGTACTTC. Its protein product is CASNLWRGLGQYF. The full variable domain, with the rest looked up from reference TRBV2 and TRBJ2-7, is EPEVTQTPSHQVTQMGQEVILRCVPISNHLYFYWYRQILGQKVEFLVSFYNNEISEKSEIFDDQFSVERPDGSNFTLKIRSTKLEDSAMYFCASNLWRGLGQYFGPGTRLTVT.

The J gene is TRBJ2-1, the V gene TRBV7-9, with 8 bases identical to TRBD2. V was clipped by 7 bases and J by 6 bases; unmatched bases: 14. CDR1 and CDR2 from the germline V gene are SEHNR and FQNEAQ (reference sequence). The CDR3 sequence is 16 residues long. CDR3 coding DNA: TGTGCCAGCATCCATGAGACACTAGCGGAGCCCAATGAGCAGTTCTTC. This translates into CASIHETLAEPNEQFF.

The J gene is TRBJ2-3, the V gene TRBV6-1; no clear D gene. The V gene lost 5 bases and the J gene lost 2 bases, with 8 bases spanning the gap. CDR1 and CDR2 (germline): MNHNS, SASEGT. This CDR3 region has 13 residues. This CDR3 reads CASSQYPTDTQYF. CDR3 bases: TGTGCCAGCAGTCAATATCCCACAGATACGCAGTATTTT.